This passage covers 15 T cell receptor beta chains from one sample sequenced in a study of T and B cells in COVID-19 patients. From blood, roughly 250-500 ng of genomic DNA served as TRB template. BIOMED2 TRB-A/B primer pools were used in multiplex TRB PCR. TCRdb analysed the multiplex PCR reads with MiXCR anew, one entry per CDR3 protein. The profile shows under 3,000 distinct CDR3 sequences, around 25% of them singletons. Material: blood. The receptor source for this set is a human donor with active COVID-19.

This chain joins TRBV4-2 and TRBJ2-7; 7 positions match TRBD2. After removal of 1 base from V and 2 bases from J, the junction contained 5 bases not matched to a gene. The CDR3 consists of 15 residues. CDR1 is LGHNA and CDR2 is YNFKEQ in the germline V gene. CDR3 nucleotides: TGTGCCAGCAGCCAAGTGGCGGGGGAGACCTACGAGCAGTACTTC. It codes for CASSQVAGETYEQYF.

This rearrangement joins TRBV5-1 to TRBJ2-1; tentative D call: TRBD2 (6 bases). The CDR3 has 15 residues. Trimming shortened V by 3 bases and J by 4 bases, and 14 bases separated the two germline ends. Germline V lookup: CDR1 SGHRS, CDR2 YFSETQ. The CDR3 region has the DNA TGCGCCAGCAGCTCTTTGGAGCGGGTATACAATGAGCAGTTCTTC. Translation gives CASSSLERVYNEQFF.

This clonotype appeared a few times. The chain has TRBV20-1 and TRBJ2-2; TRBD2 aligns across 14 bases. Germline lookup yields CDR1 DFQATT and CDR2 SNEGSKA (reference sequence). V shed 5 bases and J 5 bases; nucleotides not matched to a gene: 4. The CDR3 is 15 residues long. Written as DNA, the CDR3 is TGCAGTGCTGGGACTAGCGGGAGCGGGACCGGGGAGCTGTTTTTT. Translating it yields CSAGTSGSGTGELFF.

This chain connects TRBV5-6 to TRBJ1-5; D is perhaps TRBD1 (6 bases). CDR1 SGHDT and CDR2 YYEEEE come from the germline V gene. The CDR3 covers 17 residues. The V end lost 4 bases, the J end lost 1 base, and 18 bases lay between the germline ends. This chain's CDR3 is CASSLGGAGVSNQPQHF. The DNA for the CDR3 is TGTGCCAGCAGCCTGGGGGGGGCGGGGGTAAGCAATCAGCCCCAGCATTTT.

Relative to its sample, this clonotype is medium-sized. CDR3 DNA sequence: TGTGCCAGCAGCTTGAGAGGACAGGGGAGGTACGAGCAGTACTTC. Amino acids: CASSLRGQGRYEQYF. This chain connects TRBV5-4 to TRBJ2-7; 9 bases match TRBD1. CDR1 is SGHNT and CDR2 is YYREEE in the germline V gene (reference sequence). There are 15 residues in the CDR3. J was trimmed by 4 bases and V by 1 base; bases with no gene match: 6.

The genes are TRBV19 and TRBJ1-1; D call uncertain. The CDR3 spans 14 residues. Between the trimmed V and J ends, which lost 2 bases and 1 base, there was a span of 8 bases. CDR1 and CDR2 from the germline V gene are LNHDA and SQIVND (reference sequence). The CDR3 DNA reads TGTGCCAGTAGTATATCAGGAGCGAACACTGAAGCTTTCTTT. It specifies CASSISGANTEAFF.

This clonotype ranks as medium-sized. DNA for the CDR3: TGTGCCAGCAGATTAGCCGGGGCGGACGTCTACGAGCAGTACTTC. Translating gives CASRLAGADVYEQYF. V and J are TRBV5-5 and TRBJ2-7; D may be TRBD1 or TRBD2 (5 bases each). Trimming removed 5 bases at V and 3 bases at J, with 18 bases between. The CDR3 consists of 15 residues. Germline V gene sequence: CDR1 SGHKS, CDR2 YYEKEE (reference sequence).

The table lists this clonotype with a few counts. DNA for the CDR3: TGTGCCACCAGTGACCCTGGGACAGCGATCATTGGCTACACCTTC. It encodes CATSDPGTAIIGYTF. The chain employs TRBV24-1 and TRBJ1-2; 7 bases align to TRBD1. This CDR3 region has 15 residues. The ends lost 4 bases at V and 7 bases at J; junction bases unmatched: 11. In germline, CDR1 is KGHDR, CDR2 SFDVKD.

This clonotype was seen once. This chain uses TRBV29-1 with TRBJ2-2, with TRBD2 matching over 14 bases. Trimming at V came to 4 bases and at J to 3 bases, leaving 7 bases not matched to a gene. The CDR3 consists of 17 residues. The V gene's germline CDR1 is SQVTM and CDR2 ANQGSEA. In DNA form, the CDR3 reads TGCAGCGTTGGCAGACTAGCGGGAGGGGCCCACACCGGGGAGCTGTTTTTT. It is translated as CSVGRLAGGAHTGELFF.

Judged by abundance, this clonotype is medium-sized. The CDR3 sequence: CASSILLAGGGEQFF. The CDR3 DNA sequence: TGTGCCAGTAGTATATTACTAGCGGGAGGAGGGGAGCAGTTCTTC. J is TRBJ2-1 and V is TRBV19, with 12 bases fitting TRBD2. With 2 bases clipped from V and 10 bases from J, the junction kept 6 bases outside the gene matches. Germline V gives CDR1 LNHDA, CDR2 SQIVND (reference sequence). The CDR3 spans 15 residues.

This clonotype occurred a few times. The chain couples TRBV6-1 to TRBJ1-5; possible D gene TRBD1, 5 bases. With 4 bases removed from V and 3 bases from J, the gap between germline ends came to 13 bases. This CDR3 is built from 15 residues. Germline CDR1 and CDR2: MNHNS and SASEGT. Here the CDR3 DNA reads TGTGCCAGCAGTGCGGGGGTTAGGGACAATCAGCCCCAGCATTTT. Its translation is CASSAGVRDNQPQHF.

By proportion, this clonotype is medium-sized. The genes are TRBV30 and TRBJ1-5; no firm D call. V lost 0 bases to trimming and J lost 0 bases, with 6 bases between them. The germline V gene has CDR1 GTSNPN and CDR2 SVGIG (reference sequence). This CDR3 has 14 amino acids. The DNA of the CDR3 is TGTGCCTGGAGTGTACGGTTTAGCAATCAGCCCCAGCATTTT. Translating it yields CAWSVRFSNQPQHF.

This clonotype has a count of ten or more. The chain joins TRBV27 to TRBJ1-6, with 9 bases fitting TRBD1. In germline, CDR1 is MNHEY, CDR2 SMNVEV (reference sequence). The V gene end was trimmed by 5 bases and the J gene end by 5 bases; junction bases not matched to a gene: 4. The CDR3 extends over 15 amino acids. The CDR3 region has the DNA TGTGCCAGCAGTCCCCGGACAGGGGATAATTCACCCCTCCACTTT. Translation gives CASSPRTGDNSPLHF.

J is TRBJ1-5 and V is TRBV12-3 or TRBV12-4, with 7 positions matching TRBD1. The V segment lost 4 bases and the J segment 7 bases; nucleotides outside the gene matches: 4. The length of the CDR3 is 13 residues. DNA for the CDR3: TGTGCCAGCAGTTATGCAGGGGGACAGCCCCAGCATTTT. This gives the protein CASSYAGGQPQHF.

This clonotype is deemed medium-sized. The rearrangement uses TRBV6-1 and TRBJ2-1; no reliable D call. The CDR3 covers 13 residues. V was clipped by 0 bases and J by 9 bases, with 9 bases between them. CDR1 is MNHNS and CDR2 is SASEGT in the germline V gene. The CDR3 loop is CASSEALLVEQFF. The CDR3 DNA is TGTGCCAGCAGTGAAGCCTTGCTGGTTGAGCAGTTCTTC.